The 30 T cell receptor beta chains below come from one sample, sequenced in a study of CD8+CD57+ T cells in acquired aplastic anemia. Researchers used genomic DNA as the template to profile TCR beta VDJ and CDR3. TCRdb re-called the reads with MiXCR, one entry per CDR3 protein. This sample has approximately 81,000 distinct CDR3 sequences, with approximately 45% found just once. The material sequenced was sorted CD4+, CD8+, or CD8+CD57+ T cells (not recorded which) from PBMCs. The receptors originated from a human donor in good health, serving as a control.

CDR3 protein: CATSDSQGGDEQYF. CDR3 nucleotide sequence: TGTGCCACCAGTGATTCCCAGGGAGGCGACGAGCAGTACTTC. The chain has TRBV15 and TRBJ2-7; perhaps TRBD2 as D (6 bases). V dropped 6 bases and J dropped 5 bases, with 17 bases sitting between them. CDR3 length equals 14 residues. Looked up from germline, CDR1 is LNHNV and CDR2 is YYDKDF (reference sequence).

The chain is built from TRBV7-2 and TRBJ1-1, with 8 bases aligning to TRBD1. The CDR3 runs to 14 residues. Losses at the gene ends were 5 bases for V and 4 bases for J; bases not matched to a gene: 6. Germline-derived CDR1 and CDR2 are SGHTA and FQGNSA. CDR3 in DNA: TGTGCCAGCAGCCGTGACAGGGGAGGCACTGAAGCTTTCTTT. This codes for CASSRDRGGTEAFF.

The sample holds many counts of this clonotype. The chain is built from TRBV15 and TRBJ2-1; 9 bases line up with TRBD1. J lost 7 bases, V lost 2 bases, and 12 bases had no gene match. CDR1 and CDR2 (germline): LNHNV, YYDKDF (reference sequence). The CDR3 is made up of 17 amino acids. CDR3 residues: CATSRTSTGGGGNEQFF. The CDR3 DNA reads TGTGCCACCAGCAGAACCTCTACAGGGGGCGGCGGAAATGAGCAGTTCTTC.

This chain connects TRBV9 to TRBJ2-2; 9 bases match TRBD2. Germline CDR1 reads SGDLS; CDR2 reads YYNGEE. Losses at the gene ends were 0 bases for V and 4 bases for J; bases not matched to a gene: 1. The CDR3 runs 15 residues. The chain's CDR3 is CASSVGGGATGELFF. CDR3 bases: TGTGCCAGCAGCGTAGGCGGGGGGGCCACCGGGGAGCTGTTTTTT.

This clonotype was recorded only once. The CDR3 does not end in the conserved phenylalanine or tryptophan, so this is likely a read error. This rearrangement joins TRBV7-7 to TRBJ2-7; 8 bases match TRBD1. The CDR3 is made up of 14 amino acids. V was clipped by 1 base and J by 7 bases; unmatched bases: 6. Germline V gene lookup returns CDR1 SSHAT and CDR2 FNYEAQ (reference sequence). DNA of the CDR3: TGTGCCAGCAGCTTAGGTTCAGGGGGCAATGAGCAGTACCTC. Amino acids: CASSLGSGGNEQYL.

V and J are TRBV11-2 and TRBJ1-1; 7 bases line up with TRBD1. V lost 2 bases, J lost 0 bases, and 9 bases stayed unmatched. CDR1 is SGHAT, CDR2 FQNNGV, per germline. CDR3 length: 17 residues. This CDR3 reads CASSLNAGTALNTEAFF. In DNA, the CDR3 is TGTGCCAGCAGCTTAAATGCTGGGACAGCACTGAACACTGAAGCTTTCTTT.

This clonotype was picked up many times. V is TRBV7-9 and J is TRBJ2-5; D not certain. CDR1 and CDR2 from the germline V gene are SEHNR and FQNEAQ (reference sequence). Trimming pared 5 bases from V and 5 bases from J, leaving 18 bases between. This CDR3 contains 15 residues. This CDR3 is CASSLSMALEETQYF. The CDR3 nucleotides are TGTGCCAGCAGCCTTTCGATGGCCCTCGAGGAGACCCAGTACTTC. Full variable domain (remainder filled in from reference TRBV7-9 and TRBJ2-5): DTGVSQNPRHKITKRGQNVTFRCDPISEHNRLYWYRQTLGQGPEFLTYFQNEAQLEKSRLLSDRFSAERPKGSFSTLEIQRTEQGDSAMYLCASSLSMALEETQYFGPGTRLLVL.

The gene calls are TRBV7-2 and TRBJ2-7; no definite D call. CDR1 is SGHTA and CDR2 is FQGNSA in the germline V gene. The length of the CDR3 is 11 residues. V was trimmed by 5 bases and J by 13 bases, leaving 15 bases between them. In DNA, the CDR3 is TGTGCCAGCAGCAAGGACCGGGCCATTTACTTC. Protein sequence: CASSKDRAIYF.

The chain couples TRBV15 to TRBJ2-5, with D possibly matching TRBD1 (6 bases). Looked up from germline, CDR1 is LNHNV and CDR2 is YYDKDF (reference sequence). Trimming shortened V by 3 bases and J by 3 bases, and 8 bases separated the two germline ends. CDR3 length equals 13 residues. CDR3 residues: CATSRNREETQYF. The DNA for the CDR3 is TGTGCCACCAGCAGGAACAGGGAAGAGACCCAGTACTTC.

This clonotype appeared many times. The rearrangement links TRBV19 to TRBJ1-1; unclear D gene. V was pared by 3 bases and J by 5 bases, with 7 bases between. Germline V gives CDR1 LNHDA, CDR2 SQIVND (reference sequence). The CDR3 contains 12 residues. The CDR3 is CASSMAGTEAFF. The CDR3 region has the DNA TGTGCCAGTAGTATGGCGGGAACTGAAGCTTTCTTT.

This clonotype was picked up one time. The rearrangement joins TRBV15 to TRBJ2-3, with D perhaps matching TRBD2 (5 bases). CDR1 is LNHNV, CDR2 YYDKDF, per germline (reference sequence). This CDR3 is 14 amino acids long. Trimming left V 3 bases short and J 1 base short, with 8 bases between. The DNA of the CDR3 is TGTGCCACCAGCAGTTTGCGGGGCACAGATACGCAGTATTTT. Its protein product is CATSSLRGTDTQYF.

At least ten counts were recorded for this clonotype. The chain is built from TRBV24-1 and TRBJ2-1; 8 nucleotides line up with TRBD1. J gave up 8 bases and V 7 bases, and 6 bases lay outside the gene matches. Germline V gene sequence: CDR1 KGHDR, CDR2 SFDVKD. This CDR3 contains 13 residues. CDR3 bases: TGTGCCACCAGGGACAGGGTCTCAGATGAGCAGTTCTTC. As protein: CATRDRVSDEQFF.

This sequence joins TRBV19 and TRBJ2-7; possible D gene TRBD1, 7 bases. This CDR3 contains 15 residues. V was shortened by 5 bases and J by 0 bases, with 14 bases between the two germline ends. Germline V gene sequence: CDR1 LNHDA, CDR2 SQIVND (reference sequence). This CDR3 reads CASSFGGTASYEQYF. DNA for the CDR3: TGTGCCAGTAGTTTTGGGGGGACAGCCTCCTACGAGCAGTACTTC.

The genes are TRBV4-1 and TRBJ1-1; unclear D gene. Germline CDR1 reads MGHRA; CDR2 reads YSYEKL. Trimming cost V 0 bases and J 5 bases, with 4 bases left between them. The CDR3 is 12 amino acids. The CDR3 sequence is CASSQDGTEAFF. CDR3 DNA: TGCGCCAGCAGCCAAGACGGGACTGAAGCTTTCTTT.

This clonotype was detected once. V is TRBV12-3 or TRBV12-4 and J is TRBJ2-1; 12 bases align to TRBD1. The CDR3 covers 15 residues. V dropped 6 bases and J dropped 8; count of bases not matched to a gene: 8. CDR3 region: CASSPGGTGGHEQFF. Written as DNA, the CDR3 is TGTGCCAGCAGCCCCGGCGGGACAGGGGGCCATGAGCAGTTCTTC.

V is TRBV19 and J is TRBJ2-1; 11 bases align to TRBD2. CDR1 and CDR2 from the germline V gene are LNHDA and SQIVND (reference sequence). CDR3 length: 14 amino acids. Germline trimming cut 3 bases from V and 8 bases from J; bases unmatched to any gene: 3. The CDR3 loop reads CASSMTSGADEQFF. The CDR3 nucleotides are TGTGCCAGTAGTATGACTAGCGGGGCGGATGAGCAGTTCTTC.

The table lists this clonotype with a count of one. V gene TRBV24-1 combines with J gene TRBJ2-3; D is possibly TRBD2 (6 bases). The V gene lost 7 bases and the J gene lost 1 base, with 14 bases spanning the gap. The CDR3 covers 15 residues. Germline CDR1 and CDR2: KGHDR and SFDVKD. Here the CDR3 DNA reads TGTGCCACCAGAAACATAGCGGTTCGCACAGATACGCAGTATTTT. Protein product: CATRNIAVRTDTQYF.

This clonotype was observed at least ten times. One junction end disagrees with the germline gene, perhaps due to a read error. The genes are TRBV7-2 and TRBJ2-1; D ambiguous. CDR1 and CDR2 (germline): SGHTA, FQGNSA. There are 11 residues in the CDR3. The DNA for the CDR3 is TGCGCCAGCAGCTTGAGTAATGAGCAGTTCTTC. It specifies CASSLSNEQFF.

The table lists this clonotype with many counts. The chain uses TRBV6-5 and TRBJ2-5; D is uncertain. This CDR3 has 13 residues. The V and J ends lost 6 bases and 1 base respectively, with 9 bases between them. Per the germline V gene, CDR1 is MNHEY and CDR2 is SVGAGI. CDR3 in DNA: TGTGCCAGCAGGCCGCAAGTCCAAGAGACCCAGTACTTC. Translating gives CASRPQVQETQYF.

This clonotype occurred many times. The chain carries TRBV25-1 and TRBJ1-6; weak D call: TRBD1 (6 bases). The CDR3 is made up of 13 amino acids. Germline CDR1 is MGHDK and CDR2 is SYGVNS. V shed 3 bases and J shed 14 bases, with 14 bases lying between them. Written as DNA, the CDR3 is TGTGCCAGCAGTGACTGGGACACGGGGTCCCTCCACTTT. Translation: CASSDWDTGSLHF.

The V and J genes are TRBV19 and TRBJ1-2; D unresolved. Germline V gives CDR1 LNHDA, CDR2 SQIVND (reference sequence). This CDR3 has 15 amino acids. Deletions cut 7 bases from V and 1 base from J, with 16 bases between. CDR3 sequence reads: CASTIISGGNYGYTF. CDR3 in DNA: TGTGCCAGTACCATCATATCGGGAGGTAACTATGGCTACACCTTC.

Worth noting for this clonotype: A clone one base away is much larger, so this may be a read error. V is TRBV10-2 and J is TRBJ2-3; either TRBD1 or TRBD2 may supply D (5 bases each). The CDR3 is made up of 13 amino acids. CDR1 is WSHSY, CDR2 SAAADI, per germline. CDR3 DNA: TGCGCCAGCGGTGAGGGGTCCCCAGATACGCAGTATTTT. It yields the protein CASGEGSPDTQYF.

There are many counts of this clonotype. The rearrangement joins TRBV5-1 to TRBJ2-7; 7 bases are shared with TRBD2. After removal of 0 bases from V and 0 bases from J, the junction contained 6 bases not matched to a gene. CDR1 and CDR2 (germline): SGHRS, YFSETQ. The CDR3 has 16 residues. The CDR3, as DNA: TGCGCCAGCAGCTTGGCCGGCGGGAGAACCTCCTACGAGCAGTACTTC. It yields the protein CASSLAGGRTSYEQYF.

In its sample, this clonotype was seen once. This chain connects TRBV10-3 to TRBJ1-1, with 10 bases matching TRBD1. Looked up from germline, CDR1 is ENHRY and CDR2 is SYGVKD. This CDR3 spans 18 amino acids. Trimming removed 6 bases from V and 1 base from J; junction bases left unmatched: 14. This CDR3 reads CAISPSPGQGPGNTEAFF. The CDR3 DNA reads TGTGCCATCAGCCCTTCCCCGGGACAGGGGCCAGGGAACACTGAAGCTTTCTTT.

This clonotype was seen repeatedly, ten times or more. This sequence joins TRBV5-1 and TRBJ1-2, with 7 bases fitting TRBD1. With 2 bases clipped from V and 5 bases from J, the junction kept 6 bases outside the gene matches. The CDR3 spans 14 residues. Germline loops: CDR1 SGHRS, CDR2 YFSETQ. The CDR3 nucleotides read TGCGCCAGCAGCTTTGCGGACAGGACGTATGGCTACACCTTC. It is translated as CASSFADRTYGYTF.

The V gene is TRBV2, the J gene TRBJ2-5; D not resolved. The CDR3 is 11 amino acids. Germline CDR1 and CDR2: SNHLY and FYNNEI. Trimming removed 7 bases at V and 5 bases at J, with 8 bases between. CDR3 residues: CASTVGETQYF. CDR3 bases: TGTGCCAGCACTGTGGGGGAGACCCAGTACTTC.

Only a few counts were recorded for this clonotype. The rearrangement joins TRBV25-1 to TRBJ2-1, with a tentative D call TRBD2 (7 bases). This CDR3 region has 13 residues. The V gene's germline CDR1 is MGHDK and CDR2 SYGVNS. The V gene lost 4 bases and the J gene lost 10 bases, with 14 bases spanning the gap. The CDR3 DNA reads as TGTGCCAGCAGTGGGGGTAGGGGGGGCGAGCAGTTCTTC. Amino acids: CASSGGRGGEQFF. The complete variable domain, with remaining parts taken from reference TRBV25-1 and TRBJ2-1, reads EADIYQTPRYLVIGTGKKITLECSQTMGHDKMYWYQQDPGMELHLIHYSYGVNSTEKGDLSSESTVSRIRTEHFPLTLESARPSHTSQYLCASSGGRGGEQFFGPGTRLTVL.

The chain uses TRBV10-2 and TRBJ2-5; 9 bases agree with TRBD1. With V trimmed by 8 bases and J by 2 bases, 12 bases remained unmatched. There are 16 residues in the CDR3. Per the germline V gene, CDR1 is WSHSY and CDR2 is SAAADI. The CDR3 DNA follows: TGCGCCAGCGTTGAGACGGACAGGGGAGTTCAAGAGACCCAGTACTTC. Its protein is CASVETDRGVQETQYF.

Note on this clonotype: It may be a read error: a sequence one base away is much more abundant. The rearrangement links TRBV5-5 to TRBJ2-7, with TRBD2 identical over 12 bases. The germline V gene encodes CDR1 SGHKS and CDR2 YYEKEE (reference sequence). This CDR3 is 15 amino acids long. Here the CDR3 DNA reads TGTGCCGGCAGCTTGGAGCGACTAGCGGGAGACGAGCAGTACTTC. Translation gives CAGSLERLAGDEQYF.

Remarks on this clonotype: Just one base apart from a much larger clone, this may be a read error. The chain carries TRBV7-9 and TRBJ2-7; D possibly corresponds to TRBD1 (6 bases). Germline V gene data show CDR1 as SEHNR and CDR2 as FQNEAQ (reference sequence). The CDR3 extends over 13 amino acids. Trimming cost V 5 bases and J 0 bases, with 8 bases left between them. The CDR3 loop reads CASSPGHSYEQYF. The CDR3 DNA reads TGTGCCAGCAGCCCGGGACACTCCTACGAGCAGTACTTC. Combining the CDR3 with reference TRBV7-9 and TRBJ2-7 gives the whole variable domain DTGVSQNPRHKITKRGQNVTFRCDPISEHNRLYWYRQTLGQGPEFLTYFQNEAQLEKSRLLSDRFSAERPKGSFSTLEIQRTEQGDSAMYLCASSPGHSYEQYFGPGTRLTVT.